This T cell receptor beta chain was sequenced during a study of blood T cell repertoires in COVID-19. Across the whole study: Samples representing acute and convalescent COVID-19 were sourced from the United States, Italy and Spain.

The CDR3 is made up of 14 amino acids. Trimming removed 4 bases at V and 3 bases at J, with 10 bases between. The V gene's germline CDR1 is SGHAT and CDR2 FQDESV (reference sequence). Per the study methods: It was from reference gene primer amplification that nucleated cell counts were estimated. Generated by immunoSEQ multiplex PCR, the TCRdb table keeps only in-frame clones and is missing some. V and J calls and clone size are copied from that table; D and trimming were computed from the DNA. Here the sample spans 100,000 to 120,000 clones, 82% being singletons. The sample comprised peripheral blood. The TCR originated in a woman aged 55-69 years with acute or convalescent COVID-19. The V and J genes are TRBV11-1 and TRBJ2-1; D is possibly TRBD1 (6 bases). The CDR3 loop reads CASSSTGNYNEQFF. CDR3 coding DNA: TGTGCCAGCAGCTCAACAGGGAACTACAATGAGCAGTTCTTC.